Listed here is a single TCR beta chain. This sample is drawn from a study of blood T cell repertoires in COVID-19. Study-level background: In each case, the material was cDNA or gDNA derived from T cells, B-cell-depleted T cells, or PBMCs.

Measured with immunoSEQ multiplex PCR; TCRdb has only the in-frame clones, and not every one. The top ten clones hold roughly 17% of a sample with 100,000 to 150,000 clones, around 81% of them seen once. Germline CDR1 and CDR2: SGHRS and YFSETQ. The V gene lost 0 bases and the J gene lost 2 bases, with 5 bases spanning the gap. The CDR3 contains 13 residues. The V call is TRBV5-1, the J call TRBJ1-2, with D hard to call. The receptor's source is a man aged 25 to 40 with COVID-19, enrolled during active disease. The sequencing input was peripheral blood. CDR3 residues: CASSLGVNYGYTF. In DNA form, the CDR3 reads TGCGCCAGCAGCTTGGGAGTCAACTATGGCTACACCTTC.